Listed here are 32 T cell receptor beta chains from one sample, sequenced in a study of T cell repertoires in cytomegalovirus infection. MiXCR, run by TCRdb on the reads, gives a single entry per CDR3 protein. This sample has about a million distinct CDR3 sequences, with less than 35% found just once. Their antigen targets remain unknown. This material consisted of cultured CD8+ T cells from PBMCs, taken from culture after CMV antigen stimulation. These receptors all stem from a human donor in good health (CMV status not recorded). Some clones in this sample may be carry-over from other donors' samples.

This clonotype occurred once. The chain carries TRBV5-1 and TRBJ2-7; TRBD1 matches at 9 bases. V was pared by 0 bases and J by 0 bases, with 10 bases of the junction left unmatched. The CDR3 extends over 18 amino acids. Germline V lookup: CDR1 SGHRS, CDR2 YFSETQ. CDR3 loop: CASSLVDRGPRLSYEQYF. CDR3 DNA: TGCGCCAGCAGCTTGGTGGACAGGGGTCCCCGACTCTCCTACGAGCAGTACTTC.

Worth noting for this clonotype: The germline gene is not matched at one end of the junction; a read error may be the cause. The rearrangement joins TRBV7-6 to TRBJ2-3, with D perhaps being TRBD1 or TRBD2 (5 bases each). The length of the CDR3 is 17 residues. Germline CDR1 and CDR2: SGHVS and FNYEAQ. CDR3 nucleotide sequence: TGTGTCAGCAGCCCTACAGGACTGGAGAGGTTCACAGATACGCAGTATTTT. It is translated as CVSSPTGLERFTDTQYF.

A few counts support this clonotype. This chain connects TRBV20-1 to TRBJ1-2; D is possibly TRBD1 (5 bases). Germline CDR1 reads DFQATT; CDR2 reads SNEGSKA (reference sequence). There are 17 residues in the CDR3. The ends were cut back, 0 bases at V and 2 bases at J, with 19 bases in the middle. CDR3 sequence (DNA): TGCAGTGCTAGAGATAATGTCCGGCCGAGGGGAAACTATGGCTACACCTTC. This translates into CSARDNVRPRGNYGYTF.

This clonotype was seen many times. This chain connects TRBV7-9 to TRBJ2-1; D may be TRBD1 or TRBD2 (6 bases each). Germline CDR1 is SEHNR and CDR2 is FQNEAQ (reference sequence). The V end lost 5 bases, the J end lost 6 bases, and 14 bases lay between the germline ends. The CDR3 totals 14 residues. CDR3 in DNA: TGTGCCAGCAGCCCCCCGGGGGCTGGCAATGAGCAGTTCTTC. Its protein product is CASSPPGAGNEQFF. The complete variable domain, with remaining parts taken from reference TRBV7-9 and TRBJ2-1, reads DTGVSQNPRHKITKRGQNVTFRCDPISEHNRLYWYRQTLGQGPEFLTYFQNEAQLEKSRLLSDRFSAERPKGSFSTLEIQRTEQGDSAMYLCASSPPGAGNEQFFGPGTRLTVL.

V gene TRBV7-8 combines with J gene TRBJ1-3; TRBD1 is a possible D gene (6 bases). The CDR3 consists of 17 residues. The germline V gene has CDR1 SGHVS and CDR2 FQNEAQ. Trimming shortened V by 5 bases and J by 4 bases, and 21 bases separated the two germline ends. In nucleotides, the CDR3 is TGTGCCAGCAGCCCCTCTACAGGGTTGAGGATGGGAAACACCATATATTTT. Translating gives CASSPSTGLRMGNTIYF.

This clonotype was picked up many times. The chain has TRBV7-6 and TRBJ2-5; 8 positions match TRBD1. CDR1 SGHVS and CDR2 FNYEAQ come from the germline V gene. The CDR3 runs 14 residues. Trimming at V came to 5 bases and at J to 1 base, leaving 3 bases not matched to a gene. The CDR3: CASSRGTGQETQYF. The CDR3 DNA reads as TGTGCCAGCAGCCGAGGGACAGGCCAAGAGACCCAGTACTTC.

This clonotype has a handful of counts. V gene TRBV12-3 or TRBV12-4 combines with J gene TRBJ2-3; D is possibly TRBD2 (6 bases). With 6 bases removed from V and 6 bases from J, the gap between germline ends came to 16 bases. There are 14 residues in the CDR3. This CDR3 reads CASSTPGVGDTQYF. In DNA form, the CDR3 reads TGTGCCAGCAGCACCCCGGGGGTGGGGGATACGCAGTATTTT.

V usage is TRBV6-2 or TRBV6-3 and J usage is TRBJ1-1; D is ambiguous. V lost 2 bases and J lost 6, with 7 bases in between. This CDR3 has 12 residues. Per the germline V gene, CDR1 is MNHEY and CDR2 is SVGEGT. Here the CDR3 reads CASSYLFAEAFF. The DNA of the CDR3 is TGTGCCAGCAGTTACCTCTTCGCTGAAGCTTTCTTT.

Here the CDR3 reads CASSYSALTPSNYGYTF. CDR3 sequence (DNA): TGTGCCAGCAGTTACTCGGCTCTGACACCTAGTAACTATGGCTACACCTTC. The chain recombines TRBV6-5 with TRBJ1-2, with no clear D. The V end lost 0 bases, the J end lost 1 base, and 15 bases lay between the germline ends. The CDR3 contains 17 residues. CDR1 and CDR2 from the germline V gene are MNHEY and SVGAGI.

The chain uses TRBV5-1 and TRBJ1-2; perhaps TRBD1 as D (5 bases). V was shortened by 0 bases and J by 4 bases, with 10 bases between the two germline ends. The CDR3 length is 14 residues. CDR1 and CDR2 (germline): SGHRS, YFSETQ. This chain's CDR3 is CASSLDDSLYGYTF. The CDR3 DNA reads as TGCGCCAGCAGCTTGGATGACAGCCTCTATGGCTACACCTTC.

The chain combines TRBV7-9 with TRBJ1-3; TRBD1 matches 8 bases. The CDR3 contains 17 residues. Per the germline V gene, CDR1 is SEHNR and CDR2 is FQNEAQ (reference sequence). Germline trimming cut 8 bases from V and 4 bases from J; bases unmatched to any gene: 16. For the CDR3, the DNA is TGTGCCAGCCTGGACAGGGTCTATGATTCGGAGGGAAACACCATATATTTT. Translating gives CASLDRVYDSEGNTIYF. Full variable domain (outside the CDR3, taken from reference TRBV7-9 and TRBJ1-3): DTGVSQNPRHKITKRGQNVTFRCDPISEHNRLYWYRQTLGQGPEFLTYFQNEAQLEKSRLLSDRFSAERPKGSFSTLEIQRTEQGDSAMYLCASLDRVYDSEGNTIYFGEGSWLTVV.

This clonotype came up a few times. The V and J genes are TRBV6-5 and TRBJ1-5; D perhaps matches TRBD1 (5 bases). Deletions cut 2 bases from V and 6 bases from J, with 11 bases between. The CDR3 has 14 amino acids. The germline V gene encodes CDR1 MNHEY and CDR2 SVGAGI. CDR3 region: CASSYIQGSQPQHF. The CDR3 DNA reads as TGTGCCAGCAGTTACATTCAGGGCAGTCAGCCCCAGCATTTT.

The rearrangement joins TRBV27 to TRBJ2-3; the D is unclear. The CDR3 runs 15 residues. The V end was cut by 7 bases, the J end by 0 bases, with 14 bases between. CDR1 MNHEY and CDR2 SMNVEV come from the germline V gene (reference sequence). The CDR3 DNA reads as TGTGCCAGCACCCTCGACGGCTCTAGCACAGATACGCAGTATTTT. Translating gives CASTLDGSSTDTQYF.

The table lists this clonotype with a few counts. The chain uses TRBV29-1 and TRBJ1-1; D is uncertain. Trimming cost V 5 bases and J 6 bases, with 13 bases left between them. CDR1 and CDR2 (germline): SQVTM, ANQGSEA. The CDR3 is made up of 12 amino acids. The CDR3 DNA reads TGCAGCGTTCGCCACGGGGAGGCTGAAGCTTTCTTT. Its translation: CSVRHGEAEAFF.

This clonotype was seen a few times. The chain uses TRBV23-1 and TRBJ2-1; TRBD1 agrees at 10 bases. TRBV23-1 is an ORF; its function is uncertain. V lost 7 bases to trimming and J lost 7 bases; unmatched junction nucleotides: 19. The CDR3 extends over 18 amino acids. As DNA, the CDR3 is TGCGCCAGCACCCCCCCCGCCGAGGGACAGGGGAGGAAAAATGAGCAGTTCTTC. It specifies CASTPPAEGQGRKNEQFF.

The V and J genes are TRBV12-3 or TRBV12-4 and TRBJ2-5; D not resolved. This CDR3 is 14 amino acids long. V gave up 3 bases and J gave up 4 bases, with 12 bases separating them. CDR3 bases: TGTGCCAGCAGTTTGAGTCTAGTGGGAGAGACCCAGTACTTC. It yields the protein CASSLSLVGETQYF.

This clonotype has more than one count but fewer than ten. V is TRBV7-9 and J is TRBJ2-1, with D tentatively TRBD1 or TRBD2 (5 bases each). Germline V gene sequence: CDR1 SEHNR, CDR2 FQNEAQ (reference sequence). The CDR3 has 13 amino acids. The germline V and J ends were trimmed by 5 bases and 5 bases, with 10 bases remaining between them. The CDR3 sequence is CASSGDGHNEQFF. CDR3 in DNA: TGTGCCAGCAGCGGGGACGGTCACAATGAGCAGTTCTTC.

This clonotype was seen a handful of times. The V gene is TRBV6-1, the J gene TRBJ1-2; no reliable D call. Germline V lookup: CDR1 MNHNS, CDR2 SASEGT. V lost 3 bases and J lost 0, with 5 bases in between. There are 13 residues in the CDR3. CDR3 residues: CASSETPNYGYTF. Here the CDR3 DNA reads TGTGCCAGCAGTGAGACACCTAACTATGGCTACACCTTC.

This chain uses TRBV29-1 with TRBJ1-1; 7 bases line up with TRBD1. Germline assignment: CDR1 SQVTM and CDR2 ANQGSEA. The CDR3 has 14 residues. Trimming removed 7 bases from V and 1 base from J; junction bases left unmatched: 9. Here the CDR3 reads CSGAGGSWNTEAFF. The CDR3 nucleotides read TGCAGCGGTGCAGGGGGTTCTTGGAACACTGAAGCTTTCTTT.

V and J are TRBV2 and TRBJ2-2; 9 bases match TRBD1. Germline V gene sequence: CDR1 SNHLY, CDR2 FYNNEI. This CDR3 spans 15 amino acids. The J segment lost 4 bases and the V segment lost 8 bases, leaving 8 bases of the junction unmatched. Here the CDR3 reads CASGGQGESTGELFF. In nucleotides, the CDR3 is TGTGCCAGCGGGGGACAGGGCGAATCCACCGGGGAGCTGTTTTTT.

The chain recombines TRBV20-1 with TRBJ1-3; D is unresolved. V dropped 0 bases and J dropped 0 bases, with 9 bases sitting between them. Germline assignment: CDR1 DFQATT and CDR2 SNEGSKA (reference sequence). This CDR3 region has 15 residues. The CDR3 bases are TGCAGTGCTAGAGACAGCTTTATCTCTGGAAACACCATATATTTT. It specifies CSARDSFISGNTIYF.

This clonotype was counted a few times. The rearrangement uses TRBV11-2 and TRBJ2-7; no firm D call. The germline V gene encodes CDR1 SGHAT and CDR2 FQNNGV. The CDR3 totals 13 residues. V gave up 3 bases and J gave up 2 bases, with 8 bases separating them. This CDR3 is CASSLEYAYEQYV. The CDR3 DNA follows: TGTGCCAGCAGCTTGGAGTACGCCTACGAGCAGTACGTC.

The V and J genes are TRBV19 and TRBJ1-5; 7 bases fit TRBD1. This CDR3 contains 13 residues. In germline, CDR1 is LNHDA, CDR2 SQIVND (reference sequence). The junction had 6 bases not matched to a gene; V was cut back by 8 bases and J by 5 bases. CDR3 nucleotides: TGTGCCAGTCATACAGGGGCGCATCAGCCCCAGCATTTT. Residues: CASHTGAHQPQHF.

This rearrangement joins TRBV7-3 to TRBJ2-3; TRBD2 matches at 10 bases. Germline V gives CDR1 SGHTA, CDR2 FQGTGA. Unmatched junction bases numbered 7, after V lost 5 bases and J lost 2 bases. The CDR3 length is 16 residues. This chain's CDR3 is CASSQRTSGLTDTQYF. CDR3 DNA sequence: TGTGCCAGCAGCCAAAGGACTAGCGGCCTCACAGATACGCAGTATTTT.

Ten or more counts support this clonotype. As DNA, the CDR3 is TGTGCCAGCAAAGCCTCGGCGGGACAATACACCGGGGAGCTGTTTTTT. Translating gives CASKASAGQYTGELFF. The gene calls are TRBV7-6 and TRBJ2-2; the D gene could be TRBD1 or TRBD2 (6 bases each). The CDR3 has 16 residues. Germline values: CDR1 SGHVS, CDR2 FNYEAQ. V was cut by 7 bases and J by 3 bases, with 18 bases left in between.

Here the CDR3 DNA reads TGCAGCGTCAAACCGGGACAGGGGAGAGGCTACACCTTC. Its translation: CSVKPGQGRGYTF. The chain joins TRBV29-1 to TRBJ1-2; 10 nucleotides agree with TRBD1. CDR3 size: 13 residues. CDR1 is SQVTM, CDR2 ANQGSEA, per germline. V shed 6 bases, J shed 8 bases, and the junction held 9 bases outside the gene matches.

This clonotype was seen a handful of times. The chain couples TRBV27 to TRBJ1-5; tentative D call: TRBD1 (5 bases). The length of the CDR3 is 12 residues. The germline V gene encodes CDR1 MNHEY and CDR2 SMNVEV (reference sequence). V was shortened by 6 bases and J by 7 bases, with 10 bases between the two germline ends. CDR3 in amino acids: CASRLGDQPQHF. Written as DNA, the CDR3 is TGTGCCAGCAGGTTAGGGGACCAGCCCCAGCATTTT.

This clonotype was seen a handful of times. The chain employs TRBV6-2 or TRBV6-3 and TRBJ2-7; D is possibly TRBD2 (5 bases). Trimming took off 4 bases at V and 5 bases at J, with 12 bases between the two ends. The CDR3 sequence is 13 residues long. CDR1 is MNHEY, CDR2 SVGEGT, per germline. CDR3 sequence: CASSSGLGNEQYV. The CDR3 DNA is TGTGCCAGCAGTTCCGGACTGGGTAACGAGCAGTACGTC.

This clonotype showed up just a few times. The chain is built from TRBV6-5 and TRBJ2-7, with TRBD2 as a possible D gene (6 bases). This CDR3 comprises 17 residues. The V end lost 6 bases, the J end lost 0 bases, and 21 bases lay between the germline ends. In germline, CDR1 is MNHEY, CDR2 SVGAGI. CDR3 residues: CASSASAGGISSYEQYV. The CDR3 nucleotides read TGTGCCAGCAGCGCCTCGGCCGGGGGAATCAGCTCCTACGAGCAGTACGTC.

The chain uses TRBV7-3 and TRBJ2-1, with D perhaps matching TRBD1 (7 bases). The germline V gene encodes CDR1 SGHTA and CDR2 FQGTGA. V dropped 5 bases and J dropped 4 bases, with 12 bases sitting between them. The CDR3 runs 14 residues. The CDR3 bases are TGTGCCAGCAGCCGCCAGGGGGGATACAATGAGCAGTTCTTC. The encoded protein is CASSRQGGYNEQFF. The whole variable domain, remainder taken from reference TRBV7-3 and TRBJ2-1, is GAGVSQTPSNKVTEKGKYVELRCDPISGHTALYWYRQSLGQGPEFLIYFQGTGAADDSGLPNDRFFAVRPEGSVSTLKIQRTERGDSAVYLCASSRQGGYNEQFFGPGTRLTVL.

This clonotype turned up a few times. The genes are TRBV14 and TRBJ2-1, with a tentative D call TRBD2 (7 bases). CDR3 size: 20 residues. V shed 4 bases and J shed 7 bases, with 32 bases lying between them. Germline V gene lookup returns CDR1 SGHDN and CDR2 FVKESK. The CDR3: CASSLYQSGGAGRGENEQFF. The CDR3, as DNA: TGTGCCAGCAGCCTCTACCAATCTGGGGGGGCTGGTCGCGGTGAGAATGAGCAGTTCTTC.

This clonotype appeared a few times. V is TRBV27 and J is TRBJ2-1; TRBD1 is a possible D gene (6 bases). V was clipped by 5 bases and J by 1 base, with 12 bases between them. Germline CDR1 is MNHEY and CDR2 is SMNVEV (reference sequence). The CDR3 is 15 amino acids. CDR3 coding DNA: TGTGCCAGCAGTCCGGACAGCTATTCCTACAATGAGCAGTTCTTC. Translation gives CASSPDSYSYNEQFF.